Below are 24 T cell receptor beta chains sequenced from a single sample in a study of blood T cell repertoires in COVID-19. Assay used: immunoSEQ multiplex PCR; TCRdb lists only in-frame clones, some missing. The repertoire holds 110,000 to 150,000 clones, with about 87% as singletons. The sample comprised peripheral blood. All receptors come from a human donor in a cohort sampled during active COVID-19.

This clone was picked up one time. CDR3 sequence reads: CASSSSGGASPYNEQFF. The CDR3 DNA reads as TGTGCCAGCTCATCTAGCGGGGGGGCTTCACCTTACAATGAGCAGTTCTTC. This chain connects TRBV18 to TRBJ2-1; 12 bases are shared with TRBD2. The germline gives CDR1 KGHSH, CDR2 LQKENI. The V gene end was trimmed by 5 bases and the J gene end by 4 bases; junction bases not matched to a gene: 9. The CDR3 has 17 residues.

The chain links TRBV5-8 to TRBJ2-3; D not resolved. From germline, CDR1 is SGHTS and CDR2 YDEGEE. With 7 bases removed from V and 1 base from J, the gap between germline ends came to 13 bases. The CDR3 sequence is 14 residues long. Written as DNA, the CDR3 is TGTGCCAGCCGGTCGTGGTATCGCACAGATACGCAGTATTTT. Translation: CASRSWYRTDTQYF.

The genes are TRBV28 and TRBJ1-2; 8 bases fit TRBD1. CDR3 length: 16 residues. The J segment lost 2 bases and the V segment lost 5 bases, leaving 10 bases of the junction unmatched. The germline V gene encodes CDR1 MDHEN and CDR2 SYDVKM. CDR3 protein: CASSALGTGLNYGYTF. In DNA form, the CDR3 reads TGTGCCAGCAGTGCCCTCGGGACAGGACTAAACTATGGCTACACCTTC.

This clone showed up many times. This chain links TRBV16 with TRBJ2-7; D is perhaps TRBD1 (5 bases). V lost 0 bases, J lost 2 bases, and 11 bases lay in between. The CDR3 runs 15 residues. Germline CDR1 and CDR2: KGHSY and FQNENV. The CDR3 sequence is CASSQSVGATYEQYF. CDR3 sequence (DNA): TGTGCCAGCAGCCAATCAGTAGGGGCTACCTACGAGCAGTACTTC.

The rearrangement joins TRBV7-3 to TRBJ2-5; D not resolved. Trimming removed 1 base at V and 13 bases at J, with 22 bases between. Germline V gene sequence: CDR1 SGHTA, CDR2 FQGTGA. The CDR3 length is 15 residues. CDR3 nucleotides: TGTGCCAGCAGCTTAAGAGGCTACCCCCTCTCACCGTGGTACTTC. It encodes CASSLRGYPLSPWYF.

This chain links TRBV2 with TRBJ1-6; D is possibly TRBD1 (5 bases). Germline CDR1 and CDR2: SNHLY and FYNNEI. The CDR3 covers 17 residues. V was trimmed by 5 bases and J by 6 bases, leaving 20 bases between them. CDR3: CASSRRGTGFGNSPLHF. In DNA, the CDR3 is TGTGCCAGCAGTCGAAGGGGAACGGGTTTCGGTAATTCACCCCTCCACTTT.

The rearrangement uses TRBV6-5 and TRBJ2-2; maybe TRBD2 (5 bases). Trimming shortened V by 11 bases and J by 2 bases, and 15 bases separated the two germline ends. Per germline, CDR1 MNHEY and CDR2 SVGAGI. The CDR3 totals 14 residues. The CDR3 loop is CAGRANTNTGELFF. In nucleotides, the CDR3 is TGTGCCGGGCGGGCGAACACTAACACCGGGGAGCTGTTTTTT.

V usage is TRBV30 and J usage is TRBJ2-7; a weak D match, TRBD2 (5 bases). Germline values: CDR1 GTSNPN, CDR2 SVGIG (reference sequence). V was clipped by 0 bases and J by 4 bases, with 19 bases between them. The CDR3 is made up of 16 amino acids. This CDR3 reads CAWSVRDEQSPYEQYV. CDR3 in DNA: TGTGCCTGGAGTGTACGGGATGAGCAGTCTCCTTACGAGCAGTACGTC.

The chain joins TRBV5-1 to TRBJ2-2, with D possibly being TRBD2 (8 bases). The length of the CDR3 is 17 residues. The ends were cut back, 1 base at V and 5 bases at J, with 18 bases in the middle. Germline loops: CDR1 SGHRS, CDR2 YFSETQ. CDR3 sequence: CASSLSGRGPGTGELFF. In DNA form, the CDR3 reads TGCGCCAGCAGCTTGTCCGGGAGGGGGCCGGGGACCGGGGAGCTGTTTTTT.

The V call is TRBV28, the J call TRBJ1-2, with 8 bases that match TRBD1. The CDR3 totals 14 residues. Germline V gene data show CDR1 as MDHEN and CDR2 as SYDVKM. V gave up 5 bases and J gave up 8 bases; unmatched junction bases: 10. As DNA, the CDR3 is TGTGCCAGCAGTGCCCCGAGGACAGGGAACGGCTACACCTTC. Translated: CASSAPRTGNGYTF.

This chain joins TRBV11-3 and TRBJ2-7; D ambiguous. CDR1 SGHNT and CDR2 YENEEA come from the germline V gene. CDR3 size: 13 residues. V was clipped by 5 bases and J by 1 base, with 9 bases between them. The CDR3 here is CASSQVVSYEQYF. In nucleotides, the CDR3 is TGTGCCAGCAGCCAGGTGGTTTCCTACGAGCAGTACTTC.

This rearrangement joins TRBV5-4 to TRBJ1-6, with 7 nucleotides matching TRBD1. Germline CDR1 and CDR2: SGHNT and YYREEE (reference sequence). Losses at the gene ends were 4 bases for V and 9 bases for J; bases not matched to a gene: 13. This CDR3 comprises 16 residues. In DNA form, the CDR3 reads TGTGCCAGCAGCCCGGGGGGGCAGGGGGAAGTTTCACCCCTCCACTTT. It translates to CASSPGGQGEVSPLHF.

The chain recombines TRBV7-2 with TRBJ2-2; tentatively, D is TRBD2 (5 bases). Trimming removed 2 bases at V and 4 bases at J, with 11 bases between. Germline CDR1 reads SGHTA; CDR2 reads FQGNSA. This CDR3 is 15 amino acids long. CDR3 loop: CASSLRGRTTGELFF. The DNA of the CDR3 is TGTGCCAGCAGCTTAAGAGGGAGAACCACCGGGGAGCTGTTTTTT.

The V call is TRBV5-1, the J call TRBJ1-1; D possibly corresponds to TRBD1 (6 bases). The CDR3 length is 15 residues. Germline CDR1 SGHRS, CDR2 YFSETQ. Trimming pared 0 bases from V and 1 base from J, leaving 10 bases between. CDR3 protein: CASSLEGGRNTEAFF. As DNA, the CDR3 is TGCGCCAGCAGCTTGGAGGGGGGGCGGAACACTGAAGCTTTCTTT.

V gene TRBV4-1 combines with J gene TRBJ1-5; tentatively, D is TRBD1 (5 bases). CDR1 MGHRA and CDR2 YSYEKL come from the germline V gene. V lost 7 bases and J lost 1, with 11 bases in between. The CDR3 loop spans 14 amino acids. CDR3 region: CASNDGGSNQPQHF. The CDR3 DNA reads TGCGCCAGCAACGACGGGGGGAGCAATCAGCCCCAGCATTTT.

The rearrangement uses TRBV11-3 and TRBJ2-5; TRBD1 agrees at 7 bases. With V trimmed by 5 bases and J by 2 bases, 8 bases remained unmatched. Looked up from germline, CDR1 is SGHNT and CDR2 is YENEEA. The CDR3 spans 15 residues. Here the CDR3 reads CASSPGQPKQETQYF. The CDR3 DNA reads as TGTGCCAGCAGCCCGGGACAGCCAAAACAAGAGACCCAGTACTTC.

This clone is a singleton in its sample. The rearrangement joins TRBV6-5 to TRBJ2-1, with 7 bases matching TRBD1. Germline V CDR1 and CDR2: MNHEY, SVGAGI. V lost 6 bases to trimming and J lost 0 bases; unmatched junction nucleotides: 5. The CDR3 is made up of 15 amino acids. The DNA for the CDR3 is TGTGCCAGCAGGTCGACAGGGCCCTCCTACAATGAGCAGTTCTTC. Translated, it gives CASRSTGPSYNEQFF.

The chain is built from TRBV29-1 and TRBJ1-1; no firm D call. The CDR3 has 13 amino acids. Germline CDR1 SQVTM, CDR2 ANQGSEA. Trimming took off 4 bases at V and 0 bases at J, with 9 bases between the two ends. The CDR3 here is CSVGLRLNTEAFF. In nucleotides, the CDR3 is TGCAGCGTTGGTTTGAGGCTGAACACTGAAGCTTTCTTT.

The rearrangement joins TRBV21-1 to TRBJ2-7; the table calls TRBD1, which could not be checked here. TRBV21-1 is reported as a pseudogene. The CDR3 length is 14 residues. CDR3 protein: CASSPRDRGDEQYV. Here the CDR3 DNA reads TGTGCCAGCAGCCCCCGGGACAGGGGTGACGAGCAGTACGTC.

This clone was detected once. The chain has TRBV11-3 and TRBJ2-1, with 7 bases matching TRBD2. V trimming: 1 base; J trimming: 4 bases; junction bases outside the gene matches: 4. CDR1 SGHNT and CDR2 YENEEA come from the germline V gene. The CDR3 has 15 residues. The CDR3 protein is CASSLVSGVYNEQFF. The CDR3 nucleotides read TGTGCCAGCAGCTTAGTGAGCGGGGTTTACAATGAGCAGTTCTTC.

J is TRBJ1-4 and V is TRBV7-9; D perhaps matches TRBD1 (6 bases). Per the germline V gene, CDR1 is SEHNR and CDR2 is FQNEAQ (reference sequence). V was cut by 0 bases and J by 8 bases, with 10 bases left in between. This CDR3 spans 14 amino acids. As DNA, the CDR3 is TGTGCCAGCAGCTTAGCAGGGGGTGGCGAAAAACTGTTTTTT. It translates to CASSLAGGGEKLFF.

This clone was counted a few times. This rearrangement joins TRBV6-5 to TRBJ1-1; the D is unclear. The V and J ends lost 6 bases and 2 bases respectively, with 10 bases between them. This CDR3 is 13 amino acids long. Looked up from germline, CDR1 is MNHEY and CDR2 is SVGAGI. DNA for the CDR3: TGTGCCAGCAGAAGAGGGATTAACACTGAAGCTTTCTTT. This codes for CASRRGINTEAFF.

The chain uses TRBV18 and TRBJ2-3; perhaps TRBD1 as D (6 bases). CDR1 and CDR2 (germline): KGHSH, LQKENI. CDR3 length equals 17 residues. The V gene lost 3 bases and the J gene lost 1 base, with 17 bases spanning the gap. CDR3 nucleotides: TGTGCCAGCTCACCCCGCGGCCCAGGGGTGGGCACAGATACGCAGTATTTT. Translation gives CASSPRGPGVGTDTQYF.

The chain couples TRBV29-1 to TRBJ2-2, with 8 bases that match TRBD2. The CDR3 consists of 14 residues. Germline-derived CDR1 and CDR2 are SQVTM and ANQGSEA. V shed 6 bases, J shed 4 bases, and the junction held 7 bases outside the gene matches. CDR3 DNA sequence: TGCAGCGTCACGAGCGGGGGACCCACCGGGGAGCTGTTTTTT. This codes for CSVTSGGPTGELFF.